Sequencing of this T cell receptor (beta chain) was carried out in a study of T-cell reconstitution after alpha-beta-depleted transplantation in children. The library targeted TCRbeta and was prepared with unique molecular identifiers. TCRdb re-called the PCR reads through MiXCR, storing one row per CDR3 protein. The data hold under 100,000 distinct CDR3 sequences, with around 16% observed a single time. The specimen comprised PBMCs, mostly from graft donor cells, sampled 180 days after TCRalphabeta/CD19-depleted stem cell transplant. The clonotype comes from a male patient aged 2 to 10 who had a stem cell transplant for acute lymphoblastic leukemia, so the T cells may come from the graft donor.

The CDR3 region has the DNA TGTGCCAGCAGCTCATGGACTAAGCCCGTCGGGGAGCTGTTTTTT. It codes for CASSSWTKPVGELFF. This rearrangement joins TRBV7-2 to TRBJ2-2; weak D call: TRBD2 (6 bases). This CDR3 has 15 residues. Germline lookup yields CDR1 SGHTA and CDR2 FQGNSA. With 4 bases removed from V and 7 bases from J, the gap between germline ends came to 16 bases.